This TCR beta chain emerged from a study of blood T cell repertoires in COVID-19. About the study: Whether acute or convalescent, the COVID-19 samples came from the United States, Italy and Spain. The cDNA or gDNA used as material had been derived from T cells, B-cell-depleted T cells, or PBMCs.

Categorization into cohorts depended on clinical history that participants reported. Resolution of symptoms, clearance, or two negative PCRs was present in recovered Cohort 3 donors. This table comes from immunoSEQ multiplex PCR, and its TCRdb copy is limited to in-frame clones, with some not included. The repertoire holds 180,000 or so clones, with 65% to 85% as singletons. In its sample, this clone was seen a few times. Material for sequencing was PBMCs or T cells enriched from blood (not recorded which). The source is a man in his forties who had recovered from COVID-19.

CDR3 region: CASSYAGGELFF. The CDR3 coding sequence is TGTGCCAGCAGTTACGCGGGCGGGGAGCTGTTTTTT. The chain joins TRBV6-5 to TRBJ2-2; weak D call: TRBD2 (5 bases). The CDR3 runs 12 residues. V was shortened by 2 bases and J by 7 bases, with 5 bases between the two germline ends. Germline CDR1 and CDR2: MNHEY and SVGAGI.